This TCR beta chain was sequenced in a study of identical twins. The study, taken as a whole, reports: Out-of-frame beta sequences exhibited a weaker degree of excess twin sharing. Carriage of fewer insertions was seen in abundant cord blood beta clonotypes, whereas memory repertoires showed none.

V lost 4 bases and J lost 12; bases outside the gene matches: 5. CDR1 and CDR2 (germline): ENHRY, SYGVKD. This CDR3 is built from 13 residues. TCRdb ran MiXCR on the 5' RACE reads and lists one entry per CDR3 protein. The sample consists of about 690,000 distinct CDR3 sequences, about 20% of them appearing once. Note on this clonotype: Its antigen is currently unknown.

These data were also filed under a second study, of T cells expressing NK-cell markers. As that study records: Sorted CD3+CD56-NKG2C+, CD3+CD56+NKG2C+ and CD3+CD56+NKG2C- T cells supplied the TCR beta repertoires. Certain NKG2C+ T cell clones were expanded, and their HCMV specificity remained unclear.

This receptor was taken from a woman aged 18 to 35 in good health. V is TRBV10-3 and J is TRBJ2-1; 11 bases are a match to TRBD1. Sequencing was done on a sample of PBMCs. The CDR3 loop reads CAISVDRGPRQFF. CDR3 DNA sequence: TGTGCCATCAGTGTGGACAGGGGGCCTAGGCAGTTCTTC.